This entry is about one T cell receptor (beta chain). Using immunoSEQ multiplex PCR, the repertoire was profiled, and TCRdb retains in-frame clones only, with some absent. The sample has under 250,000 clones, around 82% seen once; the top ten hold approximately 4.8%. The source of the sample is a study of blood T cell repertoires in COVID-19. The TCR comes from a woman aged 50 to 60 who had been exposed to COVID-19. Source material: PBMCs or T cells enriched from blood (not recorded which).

CDR3 DNA: TGTGCCAGCACCAGACTAGCGGGGAATGAGCAGTTCTTC. It translates to CASTRLAGNEQFF. V and J are TRBV7-2 and TRBJ2-1; 11 bases align to TRBD2. CDR3 length: 13 residues. CDR1 is SGHTA, CDR2 FQGNSA, per germline. The V and J ends lost 7 bases and 7 bases, in that order; junction bases with no gene match: 3.